This T cell receptor (beta chain) stems from a study of beta chain features in type 1 diabetes. General study results and limits: All four CD4+ subsets from Type 1 diabetes patients carried moderately but significantly shorter TCRB CDR3s.

Of note for this clone: Its target is not known.

V shed 3 bases, J shed 4 bases, and the junction held 5 bases outside the gene matches. The CDR3 extends over 15 amino acids. CDR1 is SGHTA, CDR2 FQGNSA, per germline. Expressed TCRB transcripts were sequenced, since all the RNA that had been isolated was reverse transcribed. Produced via immunoSEQ multiplex PCR; TCRdb's table is partial and in-frame only. The top ten hold about 2.2% of the sample, which has 60,000 or so clones, roughly 60% seen once. The V call is TRBV7-2, the J call TRBJ1-2, with 10 nucleotides matching TRBD1. The sample consisted of Tregs from blood. This clonotype was obtained from a woman aged 18-29 years in good health. The CDR3 sequence: CASSLGQGLSYGYTF. Written as DNA, the CDR3 is TGTGCCAGCAGCTTGGGACAGGGGTTGAGCTATGGCTACACCTTC.